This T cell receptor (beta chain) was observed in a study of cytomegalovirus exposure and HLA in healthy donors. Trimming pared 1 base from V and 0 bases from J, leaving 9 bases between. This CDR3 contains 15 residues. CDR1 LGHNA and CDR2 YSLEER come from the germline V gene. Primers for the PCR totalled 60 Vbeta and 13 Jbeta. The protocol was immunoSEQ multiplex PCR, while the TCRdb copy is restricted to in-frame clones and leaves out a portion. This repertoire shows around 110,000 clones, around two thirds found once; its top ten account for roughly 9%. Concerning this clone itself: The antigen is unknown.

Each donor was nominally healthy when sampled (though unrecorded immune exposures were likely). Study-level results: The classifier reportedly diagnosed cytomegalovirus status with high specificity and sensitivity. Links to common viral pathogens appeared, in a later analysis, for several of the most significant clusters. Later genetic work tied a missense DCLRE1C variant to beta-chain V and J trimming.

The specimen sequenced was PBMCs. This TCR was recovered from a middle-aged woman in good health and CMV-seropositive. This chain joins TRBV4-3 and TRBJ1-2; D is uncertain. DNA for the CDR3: TGCGCCAGCAGCCAAGTTCGGGGAGCTAACTATGGCTACACCTTC. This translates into CASSQVRGANYGYTF.